This T cell receptor (beta chain) came from a study of T cell responses to AZD1222 COVID-19 vaccine. The data were produced by immunoSEQ multiplex PCR, yet TCRdb's version contains in-frame clones alone and is incomplete. The sample shows roughly 100,000 clones, around 90% of them seen only once. General study findings and limits: Samples come after the peak T cell response, not at day 14. Among those given AZD1222, only six were seropositive at baseline. Elevations in Spike-specific TCR breadth and depth followed administration of two AZD1222 doses.

This clone was recorded once. Its antigen is undetermined. This clonotype was sampled from an adult who received the AZD1222 COVID-19 vaccine. Here the sequenced sample was peripheral blood, taken 28 days after the second AZD1222 dose.

CDR3 protein: CASSPWGLQTQYF. The CDR3 DNA reads TGCGCCAGCAGCCCGTGGGGGCTCCAGACCCAGTACTTC. The chain has TRBV4-1 and TRBJ2-5; D is perhaps TRBD1 (6 bases). The CDR3 contains 13 residues. Germline-derived CDR1 and CDR2 are MGHRA and YSYEKL. The germline V and J ends were trimmed by 4 bases and 6 bases, with 12 bases remaining between them.